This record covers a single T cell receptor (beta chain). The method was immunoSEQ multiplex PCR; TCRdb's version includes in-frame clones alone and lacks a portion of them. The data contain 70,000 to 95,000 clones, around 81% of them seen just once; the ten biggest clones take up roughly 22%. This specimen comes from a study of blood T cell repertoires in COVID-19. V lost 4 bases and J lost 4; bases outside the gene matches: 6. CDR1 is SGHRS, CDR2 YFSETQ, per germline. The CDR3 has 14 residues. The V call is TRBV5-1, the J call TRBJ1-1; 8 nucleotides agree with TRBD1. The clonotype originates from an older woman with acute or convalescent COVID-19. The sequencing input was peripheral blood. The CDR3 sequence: CASSATGGTTEAFF. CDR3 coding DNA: TGCGCCAGCAGCGCCACAGGGGGGACCACTGAAGCTTTCTTT.